Listed here are 18 T cell receptor beta chains from one sample, sequenced in a study of T cells in Graves' hyperthyroidism and ophthalmopathy. Amplified regions were TCR beta CDR3 sequences from RNA transcripts. RT-PCR in the first round (using the HTBI primer set) targeted the TCR CDR3. TCRdb fed the multiplex PCR reads into MiXCR, producing one record per CDR3 protein. The sample lists roughly 520,000 distinct CDR3 sequences, roughly a quarter occurring once. Sequenced material: blood. The receptors here all came from a woman in her 30s with Graves' ophthalmopathy.

The gene calls are TRBV28 and TRBJ2-6, with TRBD1 matching over 7 bases. CDR3 length equals 16 residues. In germline, CDR1 is MDHEN, CDR2 SYDVKM. The J segment lost 1 base and the V segment lost 10 bases, leaving 10 bases of the junction unmatched. The CDR3 nucleotides read TGTGCCACCCTACAGGGGACCCCTTCTGGGGCCAACGTCCTGACTTTC. This encodes CATLQGTPSGANVLTF.

Worth noting for this clonotype: Just one base apart from a much larger clone, this may be a read error. The chain employs TRBV6-5 and TRBJ2-2; 7 nucleotides line up with TRBD1. Germline CDR1 MNHEY, CDR2 SVGAGI. The CDR3 consists of 16 residues. The CDR3 reads CASKLEGGRATGELLF. The CDR3 coding sequence is TGTGCCAGCAAGTTAGAAGGGGGCCGGGCCACCGGGGAGCTGCTTTTT.

This clonotype showed up many times. The J gene is TRBJ1-5, the V gene TRBV11-3; D gene ambiguous. This CDR3 is built from 17 residues. Germline CDR1 SGHNT, CDR2 YENEEA. V was clipped by 2 bases and J by 0 bases, with 14 bases between them. The CDR3 loop reads CASSLSTGGYSNQPQHF. CDR3 DNA sequence: TGTGCCAGCAGCTTATCAACGGGAGGGTATAGCAATCAGCCCCAGCATTTT.

This chain connects TRBV5-1 to TRBJ2-7; 11 bases align to TRBD1. CDR1 is SGHRS, CDR2 YFSETQ, per germline. V lost 7 bases and J lost 3; bases outside the gene matches: 6. The CDR3 has 14 amino acids. The CDR3 bases are TGCGCCAGCGGCTGGGGACAGGGGGGCTACGAGCAGTACTTC. It codes for CASGWGQGGYEQYF. The whole variable domain, filled in from reference TRBV5-1 and TRBJ2-7, reads KAGVTQTPRYLIKTRGQQVTLSCSPISGHRSVSWYQQTPGQGLQFLFEYFSETQRNKGNFPGRFSGRQFSNSRSEMNVSTLELGDSALYLCASGWGQGGYEQYFGPGTRLTVT.

This clonotype was detected many times. The chain employs TRBV6-1 and TRBJ2-7; D might be TRBD1 (6 bases). Trimming pared 6 bases from V and 0 bases from J, leaving 12 bases between. This CDR3 is 14 amino acids long. Germline values: CDR1 MNHNS, CDR2 SASEGT. DNA for the CDR3: TGTGCCAGCAGGATAGGGACAACCTCCTACGAGCAGTACTTC. It is translated as CASRIGTTSYEQYF.

This clonotype was seen repeatedly, ten times or more. The chain uses TRBV3-1 and TRBJ2-5; a weak D match, TRBD2 (5 bases). The CDR3 runs 13 residues. V was cut by 8 bases and J by 6 bases, with 16 bases left in between. Germline V gene sequence: CDR1 LGHDT, CDR2 YNNKEL (reference sequence). The CDR3 nucleotides read TGTGCCAGCGGCGGGCAAATGGAGAAGACCCAGTACTTC. As protein: CASGGQMEKTQYF.

This clonotype was counted a few times. V gene TRBV12-3 or TRBV12-4 combines with J gene TRBJ2-5, with D perhaps given as TRBD1 or TRBD2 (6 bases each). This CDR3 comprises 14 residues. V lost 7 bases to trimming and J lost 1 base, with 13 bases between them. The CDR3 protein is CASKRGGSQETQYF. DNA of the CDR3: TGTGCCAGCAAACGAGGGGGGAGCCAAGAGACCCAGTACTTC.

This clonotype was found many times. V gene TRBV12-3 or TRBV12-4 combines with J gene TRBJ1-5, with D tentatively TRBD1 (5 bases). The CDR3 is made up of 15 amino acids. Trimming stripped 4 bases from V and 0 bases from J, with 10 bases between. The CDR3: CASSSPGHSNQPQHF. The CDR3 DNA sequence: TGTGCCAGCAGTTCCCCAGGACATAGCAATCAGCCCCAGCATTTT.

This clonotype was observed many times. V gene TRBV2 combines with J gene TRBJ1-1; TRBD1 might be the D (6 bases). The CDR3 is made up of 11 amino acids. Per the germline V gene, CDR1 is SNHLY and CDR2 is FYNNEI. The ends were cut back, 7 bases at V and 6 bases at J, with 9 bases in the middle. The CDR3 sequence is CASTAGAEAFF. CDR3 DNA: TGTGCCAGCACTGCAGGGGCTGAAGCTTTCTTT.

The sample holds many counts of this clonotype. The CDR3 bases are TGTGCCAGCAGTGGACATGCGTTGAACACTGAAGCTTTCTTT. Its protein is CASSGHALNTEAFF. This chain uses TRBV7-8 with TRBJ1-1; a weak D match, TRBD1 (5 bases). V lost 6 bases and J lost 0, with 11 bases in between. Germline V gene data show CDR1 as SGHVS and CDR2 as FQNEAQ. The CDR3 is 14 residues long. The variable domain in full, with the rest retrieved from reference TRBV7-8 and TRBJ1-1, is GAGVSQSPRYKVAKRGQDVALRCDPISGHVSLFWYQQALGQGPEFLTYFQNEAQLDKSGLPSDRFFAERPEGSVSTLKIQRTQQEDSAVYLCASSGHALNTEAFFGQGTRLTVV.

This rearrangement joins TRBV6-1 to TRBJ2-7; 7 bases are shared with TRBD1. From germline, CDR1 is MNHNS and CDR2 SASEGT. The CDR3 has 17 residues. V trimming: 6 bases; J trimming: 4 bases; junction bases outside the gene matches: 18. The CDR3 sequence: CASSLSLQGVGAYEQYF. CDR3 DNA: TGTGCCAGCAGCCTAAGCCTCCAGGGGGTTGGCGCTTACGAGCAGTACTTC.

The chain uses TRBV7-9 and TRBJ2-3; D is unclear. The germline V and J ends were trimmed by 5 bases and 4 bases, with 10 bases remaining between them. Germline V gene sequence: CDR1 SEHNR, CDR2 FQNEAQ (reference sequence). CDR3 size: 13 residues. The CDR3 DNA is TGTGCCAGCAGCCCAAAGGGCCCAGATACGCAGTATTTT. Encoded protein: CASSPKGPDTQYF. The full variable domain, its missing parts supplied by reference TRBV7-9 and TRBJ2-3, is DTGVSQNPRHKITKRGQNVTFRCDPISEHNRLYWYRQTLGQGPEFLTYFQNEAQLEKSRLLSDRFSAERPKGSFSTLEIQRTEQGDSAMYLCASSPKGPDTQYFGPGTRLTVL.

This clonotype has ten or more counts. This chain uses TRBV5-1 with TRBJ1-1; D is possibly TRBD1 (6 bases). There are 16 residues in the CDR3. CDR1 and CDR2 from the germline V gene are SGHRS and YFSETQ. Trimming cost V 1 base and J 5 bases, with 18 bases left between them. DNA of the CDR3: TGCGCCAGCAGCTTGTATCGGGGGGCGAGTCCAACTGAAGCTTTCTTT. It yields the protein CASSLYRGASPTEAFF.

In its sample, this clonotype was seen many times. J is TRBJ1-3 and V is TRBV6-1; D gene unclear. Deletions cut 5 bases from V and 2 bases from J, with 22 bases between. Germline-derived CDR1 and CDR2 are MNHNS and SASEGT. The CDR3 runs 18 residues. CDR3 bases: TGTGCCAGCAGTAAAGAGACATCGGTTCGGGCGGCTGGAAACACCATATATTTT. It translates to CASSKETSVRAAGNTIYF.

This clonotype was detected a few times. The CDR3 reads CASSEWNRDPSYEQYF. The CDR3 region has the DNA TGTGCCAGCAGTGAGTGGAACAGGGACCCCTCCTACGAGCAGTACTTC. This rearrangement joins TRBV6-1 to TRBJ2-7; TRBD1 might be the D (6 bases). The CDR3 length is 16 residues. Trimming took 3 bases from V and 0 from J, leaving 15 bases between them. Germline values: CDR1 MNHNS, CDR2 SASEGT.

The genes are TRBV15 and TRBJ2-5; 11 nucleotides align to TRBD2. CDR1 LNHNV and CDR2 YYDKDF come from the germline V gene (reference sequence). CDR3 length: 20 residues. The V segment lost 1 base and the J segment 0 bases; nucleotides outside the gene matches: 13. This CDR3 is CATSRGTIAGGPLYQETQYF. The CDR3 DNA reads as TGTGCCACCAGCAGAGGGACAATAGCGGGGGGGCCCCTGTACCAAGAGACCCAGTACTTC.

The sample holds many counts of this clonotype. This chain uses TRBV12-3 or TRBV12-4 with TRBJ1-5, with a possible D match to TRBD1 (5 bases). V lost 3 bases to trimming and J lost 2 bases, with 17 bases between them. The CDR3 totals 17 residues. This CDR3 is CASSLGVWGPGNQPQHF. CDR3 coding DNA: TGTGCCAGCAGTTTGGGGGTCTGGGGTCCGGGCAATCAGCCCCAGCATTTT.

The chain carries TRBV12-3 or TRBV12-4 and TRBJ1-5, with 10 bases fitting TRBD1. V dropped 5 bases and J dropped 8; count of bases not matched to a gene: 6. The CDR3 totals 14 residues. CDR3 sequence (DNA): TGTGCCAGCAGTGGAGACAGGGGGCTTGAGCCCCAGCATTTT. Protein sequence: CASSGDRGLEPQHF.